These 21 T cell receptor beta chains were sequenced from one sample in a study of CD8 T cells in ankylosing spondylitis (dated by TCRdb to between 2016 and 2019). Library preparation employed 5' RACE. Sequencing took place on an Illumina HiSeq 2500. TCRdb reworked the public reads: Q25 trimming with fastp, MiXCR clone assembly, productive beta chains retained. Rows matching on CDR3 protein sequence are summarized as one entry with the most common DNA and genes. Within this sample are tens of thousands of distinct CDR3 sequences, with approximately 6% of them counted one time only. The ten largest account for about 12% of the sample. The specimen was blood, either unsorted or a sorted T cell fraction (not recorded which). Receptors originate from a male donor with ankylosing spondylitis or in good health (not recorded which).

This clonotype was found many times. CDR3 protein: CASTGDPLYGYTF. CDR3 in DNA: TGCGCCAGCACAGGGGACCCCCTCTATGGCTACACCTTC. The genes are TRBV5-1 and TRBJ1-2; maybe TRBD1 (6 bases). Germline assignment: CDR1 SGHRS and CDR2 YFSETQ. This CDR3 contains 13 residues. Trimming stripped 6 bases from V and 4 bases from J, with 13 bases between.

This clonotype showed up many times. The junction does not match germline at one end; this may be a read error. The chain links TRBV15 to TRBJ1-1; D gene ambiguous. CDR1 is LNHNV, CDR2 YYDKDF, per germline (reference sequence). The length of the CDR3 is 15 residues. CDR3 DNA sequence: TGTGCCACCAGCAGAGATCGGGTAGTGAAGACTGAAGCTTTCTTT. Translation gives CATSRDRVVKTEAFF.

This clonotype was recorded many times. The rearrangement uses TRBV4-1 and TRBJ1-1, with D unclear. The CDR3 is 14 amino acids. With 6 bases removed from V and 1 base from J, the gap between germline ends came to 12 bases. Germline V gives CDR1 MGHRA, CDR2 YSYEKL. The CDR3 DNA is TGCGCCAGCAGGGGCGTTTTGAAGAACACTGAAGCTTTCTTT. This sequence encodes CASRGVLKNTEAFF.

This clonotype showed up many times. The chain carries TRBV20-1 and TRBJ2-7; D remains ambiguous. Trimming took off 1 base at V and 0 bases at J, with 10 bases between the two ends. This CDR3 is built from 14 residues. Germline V CDR1 and CDR2: DFQATT, SNEGSKA (reference sequence). The CDR3 reads CSARVGGGSYEQYF. The CDR3 DNA reads as TGCAGTGCTAGAGTGGGCGGTGGCTCCTACGAGCAGTACTTC.

In this sample, this clonotype turned up many times. This chain links TRBV12-5 with TRBJ2-1; D call uncertain. This CDR3 has 13 residues. Between the trimmed V and J ends, which lost 5 bases and 8 bases, there was a span of 13 bases. The V gene's germline CDR1 is LGHNT and CDR2 FRNRAP. CDR3 loop: CASGLYNGDEQFF. CDR3 sequence (DNA): TGTGCTAGTGGTCTGTATAATGGGGATGAGCAGTTCTTC.

This clonotype was recorded at least ten times. The J gene is TRBJ2-1, the V gene TRBV18; D uncertain. This CDR3 comprises 15 residues. CDR1 and CDR2 from the germline V gene are KGHSH and LQKENI. With 3 bases removed from V and 0 bases from J, the gap between germline ends came to 9 bases. CDR3 protein: CASSPPGSSYNEQFF. DNA for the CDR3: TGTGCCAGCTCACCTCCCGGAAGCTCCTACAATGAGCAGTTCTTC.

This clonotype was found many times. J is TRBJ1-5 and V is TRBV19; TRBD1 agrees at 7 bases. V lost 8 bases to trimming and J lost 0 bases; unmatched junction nucleotides: 7. The CDR3 length is 15 residues. Germline-derived CDR1 and CDR2 are LNHDA and SQIVND (reference sequence). CDR3 DNA: TGTGCCAGTTCACAGGGGATTTATAGCAATCAGCCCCAGCATTTT. Its translation is CASSQGIYSNQPQHF.

The rearrangement joins TRBV7-8 to TRBJ2-7; no firm D call. CDR1 is SGHVS and CDR2 is FQNEAQ in the germline V gene. CDR3 length: 10 amino acids. V lost 8 bases to trimming and J lost 2 bases, with 4 bases between them. CDR3 protein: CASGTYEQYF. CDR3 coding DNA: TGTGCCAGCGGGACCTACGAGCAGTACTTC.

This clonotype was counted ten times or more. The V gene is TRBV27, the J gene TRBJ2-7; D is ambiguous. The germline CDR1 and CDR2 sequences are MNHEY and SMNVEV (reference sequence). The V and J ends lost 2 bases and 2 bases respectively, with 7 bases between them. The CDR3 sequence is 13 residues long. The DNA of the CDR3 is TGTGCCAGCAGTTTAGCTCTGGCCTACGAGCAGTACTTC. Translation: CASSLALAYEQYF.

This clonotype came up many times. The chain joins TRBV5-4 to TRBJ2-7; TRBD2 might be the D (6 bases). Trimming left V 4 bases short and J 3 bases short, with 11 bases between. The CDR3 length is 13 residues. Germline V CDR1 and CDR2: SGHNT, YYREEE (reference sequence). CDR3 region: CASSAGPNYEQYF. The DNA for the CDR3 is TGTGCCAGCAGCGCGGGACCCAACTACGAGCAGTACTTC.

This clonotype showed up just a few times. The chain couples TRBV20-1 to TRBJ2-5, with 8 bases aligning to TRBD2. The CDR3 spans 13 residues. V lost 7 bases and J lost 4; bases outside the gene matches: 8. Germline assignment: CDR1 DFQATT and CDR2 SNEGSKA (reference sequence). The CDR3 region has the DNA TGCAGTGTCAGCGGGAGAGGAGGAGAGACCCAGTACTTC. Protein sequence: CSVSGRGGETQYF.

In its sample, this clonotype was seen many times. The chain links TRBV5-1 to TRBJ1-2; perhaps TRBD1 as D (6 bases). The CDR3 is 16 amino acids. Trimming shortened V by 4 bases and J by 6 bases, and 22 bases separated the two germline ends. Germline CDR1 and CDR2: SGHRS and YFSETQ. As DNA, the CDR3 is TGCGCCAGCAGCCCAGAGGGGTTTACAGGGTTCGATGGCTACACCTTC. Its protein product is CASSPEGFTGFDGYTF. Drawing the rest from reference TRBV5-1 and TRBJ1-2, the complete variable domain is KAGVTQTPRYLIKTRGQQVTLSCSPISGHRSVSWYQQTPGQGLQFLFEYFSETQRNKGNFPGRFSGRQFSNSRSEMNVSTLELGDSALYLCASSPEGFTGFDGYTFGSGTRLTVV.

This clonotype was recorded at least ten times. The rearrangement joins TRBV7-8 to TRBJ1-1; 9 bases align to TRBD1. V lost 0 bases and J lost 5; bases outside the gene matches: 4. The CDR3 is 15 amino acids. Germline V gives CDR1 SGHVS, CDR2 FQNEAQ. The CDR3 DNA follows: TGTGCCAGCAGCTTAGCGGGACAGGGTAGTACTGAAGCTTTCTTT. Translating gives CASSLAGQGSTEAFF. Variable domain in full (rest from reference TRBV7-8 and TRBJ1-1): GAGVSQSPRYKVAKRGQDVALRCDPISGHVSLFWYQQALGQGPEFLTYFQNEAQLDKSGLPSDRFFAERPEGSVSTLKIQRTQQEDSAVYLCASSLAGQGSTEAFFGQGTRLTVV.

This clonotype was observed at least ten times. V gene TRBV6-1 combines with J gene TRBJ1-4, with D unresolved. CDR1 is MNHNS, CDR2 SASEGT, per germline. V dropped 1 base and J dropped 7 bases, with 10 bases sitting between them. This CDR3 has 14 residues. CDR3 bases: TGTGCCAGCAGTGAAGTTGGGTCCAGTGAAAAACTGTTTTTT. Its translation is CASSEVGSSEKLFF.

This clonotype was seen many times. The J gene is TRBJ1-3, the V gene TRBV5-6; D perhaps matches TRBD1 (6 bases). The V and J ends lost 2 bases and 0 bases respectively, with 9 bases between them. CDR1 is SGHDT, CDR2 YYEEEE, per germline. The CDR3 is made up of 15 amino acids. This CDR3 reads CASSFRTASGNTIYF. CDR3 in DNA: TGTGCCAGCAGCTTTCGGACAGCCTCTGGAAACACCATATATTTT.

This clonotype was observed at least ten times. The chain employs TRBV7-3 and TRBJ2-5; 8 bases are a match to TRBD2. CDR1 is SGHTA, CDR2 FQGTGA, per germline. The junction had 4 bases not matched to a gene; V was cut back by 5 bases and J by 2 bases. The CDR3 loop spans 14 amino acids. CDR3 residues: CASSLGGGQETQYF. For the CDR3, the DNA is TGTGCCAGCAGCCTCGGGGGGGGACAAGAGACCCAGTACTTC.

This clonotype appeared many times. The V gene is TRBV7-2, the J gene TRBJ2-7; the match to TRBD2 covers 9 bases. CDR1 SGHTA and CDR2 FQGNSA come from the germline V gene. This CDR3 contains 14 residues. J was trimmed by 1 base and V by 4 bases; bases with no gene match: 2. CDR3 DNA: TGTGCCAGCAGCTACACTAGCGGGTCCTACGAGCAGTACTTC. Translation gives CASSYTSGSYEQYF. Full variable domain (remainder filled in from reference TRBV7-2 and TRBJ2-7): GAGVSQSPSNKVTEKGKDVELRCDPISGHTALYWYRQSLGQGLEFLIYFQGNSAPDKSGLPSDRFSAERTGGSVSTLTIQRTQQEDSAVYLCASSYTSGSYEQYFGPGTRLTVT.

This clonotype was recorded at least ten times. The CDR3 loop is CASSYGTEEETQYF. DNA for the CDR3: TGTGCCAGCAGTTACGGGACAGAAGAAGAGACCCAGTACTTC. The J gene is TRBJ2-5, the V gene TRBV6-2 or TRBV6-3; 7 bases line up with TRBD1. This CDR3 has 14 amino acids. After removal of 2 bases from V and 3 bases from J, the junction contained 3 bases not matched to a gene. Germline values: CDR1 MNHEY, CDR2 SVGEGT.

This clonotype was detected only once. V gene TRBV7-2 combines with J gene TRBJ1-4; TRBD1 aligns across 9 bases. In germline, CDR1 is SGHTA, CDR2 FQGNSA. V shed 5 bases, J shed 8 bases, and the junction held 9 bases outside the gene matches. The CDR3 has 15 amino acids. CDR3 sequence reads: CASSPWTGEVEKLFF. In DNA, the CDR3 is TGTGCCAGCAGCCCATGGACAGGGGAGGTGGAAAAACTGTTTTTT.

This clonotype was counted ten times or more. Germline and junction disagree at one end, which may indicate a read error. The rearrangement joins TRBV10-1 to TRBJ2-3, with a possible D match to TRBD2 (5 bases). CDR3 length: 13 residues. CDR1 is WNHNN and CDR2 is SYGVQD in the germline V gene (reference sequence). Written as DNA, the CDR3 is TGCGCCAGCAATGAGCGGAGCACAGATACGCAGTATTTT. Amino acid sequence: CASNERSTDTQYF.

This clonotype was observed at least ten times. The chain has TRBV30 and TRBJ1-1, with TRBD1 as a possible D gene (5 bases). V lost 1 base, J lost 4 bases, and 13 bases lay in between. In germline, CDR1 is GTSNPN, CDR2 SVGIG (reference sequence). The CDR3 contains 14 residues. CDR3 DNA: TGTGCCTGGAGTGAAGTGGGGGGTGTCACTGAAGCTTTCTTT. It codes for CAWSEVGGVTEAFF.